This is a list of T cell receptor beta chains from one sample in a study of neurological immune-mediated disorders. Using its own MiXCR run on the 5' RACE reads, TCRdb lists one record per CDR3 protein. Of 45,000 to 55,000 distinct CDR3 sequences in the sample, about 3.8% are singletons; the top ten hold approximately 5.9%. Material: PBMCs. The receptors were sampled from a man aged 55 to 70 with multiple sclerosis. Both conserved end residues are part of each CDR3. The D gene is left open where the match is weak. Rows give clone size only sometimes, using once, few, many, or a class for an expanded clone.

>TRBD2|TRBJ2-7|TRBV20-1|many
CSARGPGLAGGYSYEQYF
TGCAGTGCTAGGGGCCCGGGACTAGCGGGAGGGTACTCCTACGAGCAGTACTTC
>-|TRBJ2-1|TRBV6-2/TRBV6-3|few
CASRNYNEQFF
TGTGCCAGCAGAAACTACAATGAGCAGTTCTTC
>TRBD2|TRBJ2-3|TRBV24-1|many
CATSDRTSGSGVADTQYF
TGTGCCACCAGTGATCGGACTAGCGGGAGCGGTGTCGCAGATACGCAGTATTTT
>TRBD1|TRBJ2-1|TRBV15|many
CATSGTGSYYNEQFF
TGTGCCACCAGCGGGACAGGTTCTTACTACAATGAGCAGTTCTTC
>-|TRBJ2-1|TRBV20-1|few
CSARGGGVYNEQFF
TGCAGTGCTAGAGGGGGCGGGGTATACAATGAGCAGTTCTTC
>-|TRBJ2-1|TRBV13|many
CASSLTERQFF
TGTGCCAGCAGCTTAACAGAGCGGCAGTTCTTC
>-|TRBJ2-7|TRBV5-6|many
CASSLAGGGQYF
TGTGCCAGCAGCTTGGCCGGGGGCGGACAGTACTTC
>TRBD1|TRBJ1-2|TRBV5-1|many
CASSPSRDRERGYTF
TGCGCCAGCAGCCCGTCCCGGGACAGGGAGAGAGGCTACACCTTC
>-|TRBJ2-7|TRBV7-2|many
CASSDRRSSYEQYF
TGTGCCAGCAGTGATCGGAGGAGCTCCTACGAGCAGTACTTC
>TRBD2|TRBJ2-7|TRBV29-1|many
CSVPGVRTSGRAVFYEQYF
TGCAGCGTCCCCGGGGTTAGGACTAGCGGGAGGGCGGTCTTCTACGAGCAGTACTTC
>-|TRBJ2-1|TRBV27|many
CASSLGFGNEQFF
TGTGCCAGCAGTTTAGGGTTTGGGAATGAGCAGTTCTTC
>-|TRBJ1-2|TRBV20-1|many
CSAMRRPGRTDYTF
TGCAGTGCTATGAGGAGGCCCGGGAGGACAGACTACACCTTC
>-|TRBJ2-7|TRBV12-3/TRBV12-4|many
CASSWGTNDEQYF
TGTGCCAGCAGTTGGGGGACGAACGACGAGCAGTACTTC
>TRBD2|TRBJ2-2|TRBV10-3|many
CAISESTFRLAGVTGELFF
TGTGCCATCAGTGAGTCGACGTTCCGACTAGCGGGAGTTACCGGGGAGCTGTTTTTT
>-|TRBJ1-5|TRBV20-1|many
CSASGSRVQHF
TGCAGTGCTAGTGGCTCACGGGTCCAGCATTTT
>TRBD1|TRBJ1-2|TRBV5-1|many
CASSLDRDQGYTF
TGCGCCAGCAGCCTGGACAGGGATCAGGGCTACACCTTC
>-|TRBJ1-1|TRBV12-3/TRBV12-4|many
CASSIQTGNTEAFF
TGTGCCAGCAGCATACAGACAGGGAACACTGAAGCTTTCTTT
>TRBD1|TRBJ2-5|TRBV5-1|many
CASSFIMGQGETQYF
TGCGCCAGCAGCTTTATAATGGGACAGGGAGAGACCCAGTACTTC
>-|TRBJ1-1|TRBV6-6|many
CASSYLRVNTEAFF
TGTGCCAGCAGTTACCTTCGGGTCAACACTGAAGCTTTCTTT
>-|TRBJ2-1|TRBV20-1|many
CSARESSMTQFF
TGCAGTGCTAGAGAAAGTTCAATGACGCAGTTCTTC
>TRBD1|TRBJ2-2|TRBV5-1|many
CASSRLSGTGSTGELFF
TGCGCCAGCAGCCGCCTATCCGGGACAGGGTCGACCGGGGAGCTGTTTTTT
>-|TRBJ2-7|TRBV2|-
CASSVPFYEQYF
TGTGCCAGCAGTGTACCTTTCTACGAGCAGTACTTC
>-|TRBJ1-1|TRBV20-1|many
CSARIGGNTEAFF
TGCAGTGCTCGAATCGGGGGAAACACTGAAGCTTTCTTT
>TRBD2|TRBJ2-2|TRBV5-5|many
CASSVAFSGLVGGELFF
TGTGCCAGCAGCGTGGCCTTTTCGGGACTAGTCGGCGGGGAGCTGTTTTTT
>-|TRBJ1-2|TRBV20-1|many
CSATRITQGYTF
TGCAGTGCTACCCGAATAACGCAAGGCTACACCTTC
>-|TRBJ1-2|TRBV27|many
CASRAYPESYGYTF
TGTGCCAGCAGAGCTTACCCGGAGAGCTATGGCTACACCTTC
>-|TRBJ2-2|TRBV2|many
CASGGSASTGELFF
TGTGCCAGCGGTGGCAGCGCCTCGACCGGGGAGCTGTTTTTT